This T cell receptor beta chain was recorded in a study of T-cell reconstitution after alpha-beta-depleted transplantation in children. Of note for this clonotype: Its antigen is unknown.

Study results and limitations: T cells produced anew were the main source of T-cell counts and diversity one year after transplant. Diversity of TCRbeta at day 60 was high in some patients, arising from surviving recipient T cells and thymic progenitors. Reportedly, only several hundred clones from non-depleted graft cells drove alpha-beta T-cell counts at about two months.

Per germline, CDR1 SGHDT and CDR2 YYEEEE. This CDR3 region has 16 residues. The V gene lost 4 bases and the J gene lost 2 bases, with 16 bases spanning the gap. TCRbeta library preparation incorporated unique molecular identifiers. TCRdb used MiXCR to reprocess the PCR reads, holding one entry per CDR3 protein. The table lists about 900,000 distinct CDR3 sequences, around 30% of them singletons. The rearrangement links TRBV5-6 to TRBJ2-1; D is possibly TRBD2 (7 bases). This receptor was identified in a boy less than two years old who had a stem cell transplant for SCID, so the T cells may come from the graft donor. The sample consisted of PBMCs, mostly from graft donor cells, taken 360 days after TCRalphabeta/CD19-depleted stem cell transplant. The CDR3 loop reads CASSRAGRGPYNEQFF. CDR3 coding DNA: TGTGCCAGCAGCCGCGCGGGGCGGGGGCCCTACAATGAGCAGTTCTTC.